This T cell receptor beta chain was identified during a study of blood T cell repertoires in COVID-19. This table comes from immunoSEQ multiplex PCR, and its TCRdb copy is limited to in-frame clones, with some not included. The sample yields under 400,000 clones, 88% seen once. The V gene end was trimmed by 2 bases and the J gene end by 5 bases; junction bases not matched to a gene: 11. Germline assignment: CDR1 SGHTA and CDR2 FQGTGA. The CDR3 covers 16 residues. This TCR came from a woman in her twenties or thirties who had been exposed to COVID-19. Sequencing used PBMCs or T cells enriched from blood (not recorded which). The chain joins TRBV7-3 to TRBJ1-1; the match to TRBD1 covers 7 bases. The chain's CDR3 is CASSLEGAGRMTEAFF. The CDR3 DNA follows: TGTGCCAGCAGCTTAGAGGGGGCGGGGAGGATGACTGAAGCTTTCTTT. The complete variable domain, with remaining parts taken from reference TRBV7-3 and TRBJ1-1, reads GAGVSQTPSNKVTEKGKYVELRCDPISGHTALYWYRQSLGQGPEFLIYFQGTGAADDSGLPNDRFFAVRPEGSVSTLKIQRTERGDSAVYLCASSLEGAGRMTEAFFGQGTRLTVV.